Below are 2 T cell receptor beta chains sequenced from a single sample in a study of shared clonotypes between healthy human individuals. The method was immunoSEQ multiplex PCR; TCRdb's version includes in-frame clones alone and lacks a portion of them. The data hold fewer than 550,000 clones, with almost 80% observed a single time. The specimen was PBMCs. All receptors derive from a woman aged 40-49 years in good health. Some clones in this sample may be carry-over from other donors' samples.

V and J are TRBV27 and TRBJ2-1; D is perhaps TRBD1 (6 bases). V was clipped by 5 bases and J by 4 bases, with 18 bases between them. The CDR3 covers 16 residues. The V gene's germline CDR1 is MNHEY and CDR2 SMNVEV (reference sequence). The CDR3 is CASSPRGSAGYNEQFF. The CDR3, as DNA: TGTGCCAGCAGTCCGAGGGGGTCTGCAGGTTACAATGAGCAGTTCTTC.

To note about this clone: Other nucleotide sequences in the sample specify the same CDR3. The CDR3 nucleotides read TGTGCCAGCAGCTTAGAAGGCACAGATACGCAGTATTTT. Translated, it gives CASSLEGTDTQYF. The gene calls are TRBV11-3 and TRBJ2-3; D not certain. This CDR3 has 13 amino acids. Germline V gives CDR1 SGHNT, CDR2 YENEEA. Trimming stripped 0 bases from V and 1 base from J, with 2 bases between.